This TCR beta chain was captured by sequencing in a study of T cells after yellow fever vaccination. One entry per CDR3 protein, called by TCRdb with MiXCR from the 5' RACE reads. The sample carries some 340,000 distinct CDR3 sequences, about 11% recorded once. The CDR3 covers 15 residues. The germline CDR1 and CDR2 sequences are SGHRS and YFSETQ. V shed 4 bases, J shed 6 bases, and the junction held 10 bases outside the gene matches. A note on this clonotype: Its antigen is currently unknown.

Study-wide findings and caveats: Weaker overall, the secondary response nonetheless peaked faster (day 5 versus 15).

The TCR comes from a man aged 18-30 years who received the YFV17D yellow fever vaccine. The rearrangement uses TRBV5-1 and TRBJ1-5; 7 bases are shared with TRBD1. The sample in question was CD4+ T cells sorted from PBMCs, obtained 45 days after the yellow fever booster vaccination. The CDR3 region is CASSPEGAVGQPQHF. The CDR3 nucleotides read TGCGCCAGCAGCCCGGAGGGGGCCGTTGGTCAGCCCCAGCATTTT. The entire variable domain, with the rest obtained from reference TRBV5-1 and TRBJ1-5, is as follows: KAGVTQTPRYLIKTRGQQVTLSCSPISGHRSVSWYQQTPGQGLQFLFEYFSETQRNKGNFPGRFSGRQFSNSRSEMNVSTLELGDSALYLCASSPEGAVGQPQHFGDGTRLSIL.